The 20 T cell receptor beta chains in this list originate from one sample, sequenced in a study of T cell responses to AZD1222 COVID-19 vaccine. Produced via immunoSEQ multiplex PCR; TCRdb's table is partial and in-frame only. The sample includes some 110,000 clones, 80% to 90% of them seen just once. Sample: peripheral blood, taken on day 0 of AZD1222 vaccination. The receptors were gathered from an adult in good health.

The CDR3 DNA reads TGCGCCAGCAGCTTGGTGCCTAGCGGGACCTACGAGCAGTACTTC. It codes for CASSLVPSGTYEQYF. The chain recombines TRBV5-1 with TRBJ2-7; 9 bases agree with TRBD2. V dropped 0 bases and J dropped 2; count of bases not matched to a gene: 3. Per germline, CDR1 SGHRS and CDR2 YFSETQ. This CDR3 has 15 residues.

A few counts support this clone. The chain recombines TRBV18 with TRBJ1-2, with TRBD1 matching over 12 bases. V trimming: 5 bases; J trimming: 4 bases; junction bases outside the gene matches: 8. This CDR3 contains 16 residues. Germline loops: CDR1 KGHSH, CDR2 LQKENI. The CDR3 coding sequence is TGTGCCAGCTCAACCGGGACAGGGGGCTATGGCTATGGCTACACCTTC. Amino acids: CASSTGTGGYGYGYTF.

This sequence joins TRBV6-2 or TRBV6-3 and TRBJ2-2; D is ambiguous. Per the germline V gene, CDR1 is MNHEY and CDR2 is SVGEGT. The CDR3 is 14 amino acids. V lost 0 bases and J lost 6, with 8 bases in between. CDR3 in amino acids: CASSYSLFAGELFF. CDR3 DNA: TGTGCCAGCAGTTACTCGTTATTCGCCGGGGAGCTGTTTTTT.

The rearrangement uses TRBV12-5 and TRBJ2-2; D not resolved. Germline CDR1 LGHNT, CDR2 FRNRAP. V lost 0 bases and J lost 6, with 11 bases in between. The CDR3 contains 15 residues. CDR3 sequence: CASGLVPNESGELFF. Here the CDR3 DNA reads TGTGCTAGTGGTTTGGTACCTAATGAGTCCGGGGAGCTGTTTTTT.

Written as DNA, the CDR3 is TGCAGTGCTAGTGTTAGCGGGAGGGCCGTAGATACGCAGTATTTT. It yields the protein CSASVSGRAVDTQYF. The V call is TRBV20-1, the J call TRBJ2-3; 11 bases agree with TRBD2. The CDR3 consists of 15 residues. The germline V gene encodes CDR1 DFQATT and CDR2 SNEGSKA (reference sequence). V trimming: 3 bases; J trimming: 5 bases; junction bases outside the gene matches: 7.

V usage is TRBV12-3 or TRBV12-4 and J usage is TRBJ2-7, with D uncertain. Trimming stripped 2 bases from V and 7 bases from J, with 9 bases between. This CDR3 region has 12 residues. As DNA, the CDR3 is TGTGCCAGCAGTTTACGTCAATGGGAGCAGTACTTC. Residues: CASSLRQWEQYF.

The V and J genes are TRBV5-4 and TRBJ1-1, with D tentatively TRBD1 (5 bases). CDR1 is SGHNT, CDR2 YYREEE, per germline (reference sequence). This CDR3 region has 13 residues. Between the trimmed V and J ends, which lost 0 bases and 4 bases, there was a span of 7 bases. The CDR3, as DNA: TGTGCCAGCAGCTTGGGGGGGGGCACTGAAGCTTTCTTT. This gives the protein CASSLGGGTEAFF.

The rearrangement links TRBV6-4 to TRBJ2-7, with 8 bases identical to TRBD1. The V gene's germline CDR1 is MRHNA and CDR2 SNTAGT. CDR3 length equals 14 residues. The V gene end was trimmed by 5 bases and the J gene end by 2 bases; junction bases not matched to a gene: 5. CDR3 in DNA: TGTGCCAGCAGTACCGGGACAGGAGCCTACGAGCAGTACTTC. Protein product: CASSTGTGAYEQYF.

This clone was seen a handful of times. The chain employs TRBV19 and TRBJ1-2; D remains unclear. V was cut by 6 bases and J by 5 bases, with 16 bases left in between. The CDR3 extends over 14 amino acids. Germline CDR1 is LNHDA and CDR2 is SQIVND (reference sequence). The DNA for the CDR3 is TGTGCCAGTAGGCCCGTGGCCAACCTTTATGGCTACACCTTC. It encodes CASRPVANLYGYTF.

J is TRBJ1-1 and V is TRBV3-1 (or the pseudogene TRBV3-2), with D possibly matching TRBD1 (6 bases). Germline V CDR1 and CDR2: LGHDT, YNNKEL (reference sequence). The CDR3 length is 15 residues. Trimming left V 1 base short and J 2 bases short, with 11 bases between. The CDR3 DNA reads as TGTGCCAGCAGCCAAGCCGGACAGACTAACACTGAAGCTTTCTTT. This gives the protein CASSQAGQTNTEAFF.

The CDR3: CASSQDNTINQPQHF. The CDR3 DNA follows: TGCGCCAGCAGCCAAGATAACACGATAAATCAGCCCCAGCATTTT. V usage is TRBV4-1 and J usage is TRBJ1-5; D gene unclear. Deletions cut 0 bases from V and 4 bases from J, with 10 bases between. CDR3 length: 15 amino acids. The germline V gene has CDR1 MGHRA and CDR2 YSYEKL.

V gene TRBV30 combines with J gene TRBJ1-5; TRBD1 agrees at 7 bases. Germline V CDR1 and CDR2: GTSNPN, SVGIG (reference sequence). The V and J ends lost 2 bases and 4 bases, in that order; junction bases with no gene match: 8. The length of the CDR3 is 15 residues. CDR3 coding DNA: TGTGCCTGGAGTTGGGCAGGACAGGTTAATCAGCCCCAGCATTTT. Residues: CAWSWAGQVNQPQHF.

The rearrangement uses TRBV5-5 and TRBJ1-2; 8 positions match TRBD1. This CDR3 is 17 amino acids long. Per germline, CDR1 SGHKS and CDR2 YYEKEE (reference sequence). With 0 bases clipped from V and 8 bases from J, the junction kept 15 bases outside the gene matches. CDR3 loop: CASSLAAGQGHRRGYTF. CDR3 DNA: TGTGCCAGCAGCTTGGCCGCAGGACAGGGTCATCGAAGGGGCTACACCTTC.

The chain employs TRBV7-8 and TRBJ1-2; TRBD1 is a possible D gene (5 bases). The CDR3 covers 13 residues. With 6 bases removed from V and 1 base from J, the gap between germline ends came to 9 bases. CDR1 and CDR2 from the germline V gene are SGHVS and FQNEAQ. CDR3 amino acids: CASSHGGNYGYTF. CDR3 sequence (DNA): TGTGCCAGCAGTCATGGGGGTAACTATGGCTACACCTTC.

The rearrangement joins TRBV7-3 to TRBJ2-7, with a possible D match to TRBD2 (5 bases). The germline V gene encodes CDR1 SGHTA and CDR2 FQGTGA. The CDR3 contains 13 residues. V lost 5 bases to trimming and J lost 0 bases, with 8 bases between them. The chain's CDR3 is CASSPGVSYEQYF. The CDR3 coding sequence is TGTGCCAGCAGCCCCGGGGTCTCCTACGAGCAGTACTTC. The whole variable domain, filled in from reference TRBV7-3 and TRBJ2-7, reads GAGVSQTPSNKVTEKGKYVELRCDPISGHTALYWYRQSLGQGPEFLIYFQGTGAADDSGLPNDRFFAVRPEGSVSTLKIQRTERGDSAVYLCASSPGVSYEQYFGPGTRLTVT.

The chain carries TRBV9 and TRBJ1-3, with D unclear. V was clipped by 2 bases and J by 0 bases, with 12 bases between them. Germline V gene lookup returns CDR1 SGDLS and CDR2 YYNGEE. The CDR3 contains 16 residues. CDR3 coding DNA: TGTGCCAGCAGCGTTGGGCAGCTTATCTCTGGAAACACCATATATTTT. Translation: CASSVGQLISGNTIYF.

V usage is TRBV9 and J usage is TRBJ2-7; 10 nucleotides align to TRBD1. CDR3 length: 14 residues. V lost 6 bases, J lost 2 bases, and 5 bases stayed unmatched. Germline V CDR1 and CDR2: SGDLS, YYNGEE. CDR3 residues: CASNPGTGAYEQYF. CDR3 nucleotides: TGTGCCAGCAATCCTGGGACAGGGGCCTACGAGCAGTACTTC.

The J gene is TRBJ2-3, the V gene TRBV19, with TRBD2 as a possible D gene (5 bases). Germline lookup yields CDR1 LNHDA and CDR2 SQIVND (reference sequence). This CDR3 spans 14 amino acids. Trimming removed 7 bases at V and 1 base at J, with 12 bases between. CDR3 sequence: CASKAGGGTDTQYF. The CDR3 DNA is TGTGCCAGTAAGGCCGGAGGAGGCACAGATACGCAGTATTTT.

This clone was picked up a small number of times. V gene TRBV10-3 combines with J gene TRBJ1-2, with D possibly matching TRBD1 (5 bases). Germline V gives CDR1 ENHRY, CDR2 SYGVKD. CDR3 length equals 14 residues. V lost 5 bases and J lost 2, with 12 bases in between. The CDR3 here is CAISLAGTNYGYTF. CDR3 coding DNA: TGTGCCATCAGTCTCGCGGGGACCAACTATGGCTACACCTTC.

The chain couples TRBV19 to TRBJ2-1; 8 positions agree with TRBD1. Germline V gene lookup returns CDR1 LNHDA and CDR2 SQIVND (reference sequence). J was trimmed by 10 bases and V by 9 bases; bases with no gene match: 8. This CDR3 is built from 12 residues. CDR3 nucleotides: TGTGCCAGCAAAACAGGGGGGAGGGAGCAGTTCTTC. Amino acid sequence: CASKTGGREQFF.